This entry lists 32 T cell receptor beta chains sequenced from one sample in a study of blood T cells in healthy people across ages. Sample-barcoded 5' priming and a J-beta primer mix drove a second PCR of roughly 6 to 12 cycles. TCRdb fed the 5' RACE reads into MiXCR, producing one record per CDR3 protein. In the table there are about a million distinct CDR3 sequences, 35% to 45% of which are singletons. Sequencing used blood. These receptors came from a young man in good health.

This chain joins TRBV20-1 and TRBJ2-7; 8 bases align to TRBD2. Germline CDR1 reads DFQATT; CDR2 reads SNEGSKA (reference sequence). CDR3 length: 14 amino acids. V shed 3 bases and J 7 bases; nucleotides not matched to a gene: 11. The CDR3 protein is CSARHSGDYNEQYF. DNA of the CDR3: TGCAGTGCTAGGCATAGCGGGGACTACAATGAGCAGTACTTC.

The CDR3 loop reads CASSQEDGLGTEAFF. The CDR3 DNA is TGCGCCAGCAGCCAAGAGGACGGGTTGGGCACTGAAGCTTTCTTT. The rearrangement uses TRBV4-3 and TRBJ1-1, with D unclear. V was clipped by 0 bases and J by 4 bases, with 12 bases between them. The germline V gene has CDR1 LGHNA and CDR2 YSLEER. The CDR3 loop spans 15 amino acids.

This clonotype was seen many times. The J gene is TRBJ2-3, the V gene TRBV25-1, with 7 nucleotides matching TRBD2. The CDR3 consists of 17 residues. Germline V gene lookup returns CDR1 MGHDK and CDR2 SYGVNS. The J segment lost 3 bases and the V segment lost 2 bases, leaving 11 bases of the junction unmatched. This CDR3 is CASSELDGTINTDTQYF. The CDR3 DNA reads as TGTGCCAGCAGTGAACTCGACGGGACTATCAATACAGATACGCAGTATTTT.

This clonotype has just a few counts. The chain carries TRBV29-1 and TRBJ1-4; 7 bases map to TRBD1. The CDR3 contains 15 residues. In germline, CDR1 is SQVTM, CDR2 ANQGSEA. After removal of 0 bases from V and 8 bases from J, the junction contained 9 bases not matched to a gene. For the CDR3, the DNA is TGCAGCGTTGAAGATAAGCCAGGGGGTATGGAAAAACTGTTTTTT. It specifies CSVEDKPGGMEKLFF.

The CDR3: CASSPQIAGGRNEQYF. DNA of the CDR3: TGTGCCAGCAGCCCTCAAATAGCGGGGGGGCGGAATGAGCAGTACTTC. V usage is TRBV3-1 and J usage is TRBJ2-7; 11 bases line up with TRBD2. Germline CDR1 is LGHDT and CDR2 is YNNKEL (reference sequence). The CDR3 has 16 residues. Trimming cost V 4 bases and J 7 bases; bases outside gene matches: 12.

This clonotype was observed many times. V is TRBV20-1 and J is TRBJ1-2; D is possibly TRBD1 (6 bases). The CDR3 totals 14 residues. Germline V CDR1 and CDR2: DFQATT, SNEGSKA (reference sequence). V shed 5 bases and J shed 2 bases, with 15 bases lying between them. The CDR3 nucleotides are TGCAGTGCTTTGGAAACAACAGGGAACTATGGCTACACCTTC. Amino acids: CSALETTGNYGYTF.

This clonotype has at least ten counts. The genes are TRBV30 and TRBJ2-5; no clear D gene. The CDR3 loop spans 10 amino acids. V was shortened by 5 bases and J by 3 bases, with 4 bases between the two germline ends. Germline V gene data show CDR1 as GTSNPN and CDR2 as SVGIG (reference sequence). The CDR3 nucleotides read TGTGCCTGGGGAAAAGAGACCCAGTACTTC. Protein product: CAWGKETQYF.

V gene TRBV4-2 combines with J gene TRBJ2-1, with 10 bases matching TRBD2. The CDR3 has 16 residues. Germline CDR1 is LGHNA and CDR2 is YNFKEQ. The V and J ends lost 7 bases and 10 bases, in that order; junction bases with no gene match: 16. The CDR3 loop reads CASTQWTSGIGSEQFF. The CDR3 DNA is TGTGCCAGCACCCAGTGGACTAGCGGAATCGGCTCAGAGCAGTTCTTC.

This clonotype has ten or more counts. The CDR3 region is CATSRVADTQYF. The CDR3 region has the DNA TGTGCCACCAGCAGAGTAGCAGATACGCAGTATTTT. The rearrangement uses TRBV15 and TRBJ2-3, with D unresolved. Trimming pared 1 base from V and 4 bases from J, leaving 3 bases between. The germline V gene encodes CDR1 LNHNV and CDR2 YYDKDF (reference sequence). CDR3 size: 12 residues.

This clonotype has just a few counts. The chain has TRBV20-1 and TRBJ2-1; D is ambiguous. Per the germline V gene, CDR1 is DFQATT and CDR2 is SNEGSKA (reference sequence). CDR3 size: 16 residues. V lost 0 bases and J lost 3, with 15 bases in between. The CDR3 sequence: CSARDSERGLYNEQFF. The CDR3 coding sequence is TGCAGTGCTAGAGATTCCGAGCGAGGCCTCTACAATGAGCAGTTCTTC.

The rearrangement uses TRBV6-5 and TRBJ2-4, with D unclear. The tail of the sequence fits TRBJ2-7 better, so the J call may be wrong. Germline CDR1 is MNHEY and CDR2 is SVGAGI. CDR3 length equals 13 residues. The CDR3 is CASSYSLDFEQYF. CDR3 in DNA: TGTGCCAGCAGTTACTCTTTGGATTTCGAGCAGTACTTC.

Only a few counts were recorded for this clonotype. The chain has TRBV12-3 or TRBV12-4 and TRBJ2-3, with D perhaps TRBD2 (5 bases). The length of the CDR3 is 20 residues. V was trimmed by 2 bases and J by 3 bases, leaving 27 bases between them. CDR3 sequence reads: CASSLTVTIGEWVGTDTQYF. The CDR3 DNA reads as TGTGCCAGCAGTTTAACCGTAACTATCGGGGAATGGGTTGGGACAGATACGCAGTATTTT.

CDR3: CAISESNIRTSGANVLTF. The CDR3, as DNA: TGTGCCATCAGTGAGTCGAATATCAGGACCTCTGGGGCCAACGTCCTGACTTTC. The genes are TRBV10-3 and TRBJ2-6, with no clear D. In germline, CDR1 is ENHRY, CDR2 SYGVKD. V gave up 0 bases and J gave up 0 bases, with 12 bases separating them. This CDR3 region has 18 residues.

The chain recombines TRBV12-3 or TRBV12-4 with TRBJ1-1; the D is unclear. V gave up 6 bases and J gave up 6 bases, with 17 bases separating them. The CDR3 runs to 14 residues. The CDR3 spells CASRTDPPGPEAFF. CDR3 in DNA: TGTGCCAGCAGGACGGACCCGCCGGGCCCTGAAGCTTTCTTT.

The chain combines TRBV7-2 with TRBJ2-4; D is possibly TRBD2 (7 bases). Germline V gene data show CDR1 as SGHTA and CDR2 as FQGNSA. The ends were cut back, 4 bases at V and 13 bases at J, with 14 bases in the middle. The CDR3 sequence is 12 residues long. CDR3 nucleotide sequence: TGTGCCAGCAGCTCCGGGGGGCCGCAGCAGTACTTC. As protein: CASSSGGPQQYF.

This clonotype was counted at least ten times. The genes are TRBV29-1 and TRBJ1-4, with D perhaps TRBD1 (5 bases). The CDR3 spans 11 residues. Trimming removed 6 bases from V and 8 bases from J, with 10 bases in between. CDR1 is SQVTM and CDR2 is ANQGSEA in the germline V gene. As DNA, the CDR3 is TGCAGCGTGGCCGACAGCGAAAAACTGTTTTTT. Encoded protein: CSVADSEKLFF.

This clonotype was found a few times. The V call is TRBV6-1, the J call TRBJ2-4; D tentatively fits TRBD1 or TRBD2 (6 bases each). Germline-derived CDR1 and CDR2 are MNHNS and SASEGT. With 6 bases removed from V and 5 bases from J, the gap between germline ends came to 17 bases. The CDR3 runs to 15 residues. This CDR3 reads CASRVGGTTENIQYF. The CDR3 DNA is TGTGCCAGCAGGGTGGGCGGGACAACGGAAAACATTCAGTACTTC.

This clonotype appeared many times. A much bigger clone sits one base away, suggesting this may be a read error. The chain recombines TRBV12-3 or TRBV12-4 with TRBJ1-2; D is ambiguous. V dropped 6 bases and J dropped 13 bases, with 12 bases sitting between them. The length of the CDR3 is 10 residues. CDR3 amino acids: CASSDRTFTF. Written as DNA, the CDR3 is TGTGCCAGCAGCGATAGAACCTTCACCTTC.

This clonotype was detected a few times. The rearrangement joins TRBV10-3 to TRBJ1-2, with a weak D call TRBD1 (6 bases). V lost 5 bases and J lost 7, with 11 bases in between. The CDR3 spans 12 residues. Germline CDR1 reads ENHRY; CDR2 reads SYGVKD. CDR3 sequence: CAISFSRGGYTF. CDR3 DNA: TGTGCCATCAGTTTCTCCAGGGGTGGCTACACCTTC.

The genes are TRBV6-6 and TRBJ1-1; TRBD1 might be the D (5 bases). Germline-derived CDR1 and CDR2 are MNHNY and SVGAGI (reference sequence). Trimming took off 0 bases at V and 7 bases at J, with 15 bases between the two ends. The CDR3 length is 15 residues. The CDR3 sequence: CASSYSRLQGIEAFF. The DNA of the CDR3 is TGTGCCAGCAGTTACTCGAGATTGCAGGGAATTGAAGCTTTCTTT.

This clonotype was counted only a few times. This chain uses TRBV20-1 with TRBJ2-7, with 9 positions matching TRBD1. The germline CDR1 and CDR2 sequences are DFQATT and SNEGSKA (reference sequence). The CDR3 spans 16 residues. V trimming: 0 bases; J trimming: 4 bases; junction bases outside the gene matches: 10. The CDR3: CSARDVRTGATYEQYF. CDR3 DNA: TGCAGTGCTAGAGATGTGAGGACAGGGGCCACATACGAGCAGTACTTC.

This clonotype appeared once. The V and J genes are TRBV19 and TRBJ1-4; 8 bases fit TRBD1. After removal of 2 bases from V and 4 bases from J, the junction contained 6 bases not matched to a gene. From germline, CDR1 is LNHDA and CDR2 SQIVND (reference sequence). There are 16 residues in the CDR3. The CDR3 DNA reads TGTGCCAGTAGTATACTCCGGACAGGGCTTAATGAAAAACTGTTTTTT. Translation: CASSILRTGLNEKLFF.

There are a few counts of this clonotype. The chain recombines TRBV25-1 with TRBJ1-2; D is unclear. The germline CDR1 and CDR2 sequences are MGHDK and SYGVNS. The CDR3 has 13 amino acids. The V end was cut by 0 bases, the J end by 4 bases, with 6 bases between. The CDR3 DNA sequence: TGTGCCAGCAGTGAATATAGTGGCTATGGCTACACCTTC. Encoded protein: CASSEYSGYGYTF.

This clonotype was picked up a small number of times. CDR3 nucleotides: TGTGCCAGCAGCTTAGTGGGGCTAGCGGGGGCCAATGAGCAGTTCTTC. It codes for CASSLVGLAGANEQFF. V gene TRBV7-8 combines with J gene TRBJ2-1, with 10 bases fitting TRBD2. The CDR3 has 16 residues. Losses at the gene ends were 1 base for V and 6 bases for J; bases not matched to a gene: 6. Germline values: CDR1 SGHVS, CDR2 FQNEAQ.

There are a few counts of this clonotype. This chain links TRBV11-2 with TRBJ1-4; no reliable D call. This CDR3 has 16 amino acids. V was trimmed by 1 base and J by 0 bases, leaving 9 bases between them. CDR1 SGHAT and CDR2 FQNNGV come from the germline V gene. The CDR3 sequence: CASSLGSFATNEKLFF. As DNA, the CDR3 is TGTGCCAGCAGCTTAGGGAGTTTTGCAACTAATGAAAAACTGTTTTTT.

A few counts support this clonotype. Written as DNA, the CDR3 is TGCAGCGTTGGACAAGTGAACACTGAAGCTTTCTTT. It is translated as CSVGQVNTEAFF. This chain links TRBV29-1 with TRBJ1-1; no definite D call. Trimming pared 4 bases from V and 0 bases from J, leaving 6 bases between. Germline lookup yields CDR1 SQVTM and CDR2 ANQGSEA. The CDR3 is made up of 12 amino acids.

This chain connects TRBV6-1 to TRBJ1-1; 8 bases fit TRBD1. After removal of 8 bases from V and 8 bases from J, the junction contained 7 bases not matched to a gene. In germline, CDR1 is MNHNS, CDR2 SASEGT. This CDR3 comprises 12 residues. In nucleotides, the CDR3 is TGTGCCAGCGGCGGGACAGGAGAGGAAGCTTTCTTT. It is translated as CASGGTGEEAFF.

The chain carries TRBV10-3 and TRBJ1-1; 10 bases align to TRBD1. The CDR3 is 14 amino acids. Germline trimming cut 7 bases from V and 5 bases from J; bases unmatched to any gene: 7. Looked up from germline, CDR1 is ENHRY and CDR2 is SYGVKD. The CDR3 nucleotides are TGTGCCATCACGGAGACAGGGGGCCGGACTGAAGCTTTCTTT. It codes for CAITETGGRTEAFF.

The chain couples TRBV7-9 to TRBJ1-1, with D perhaps TRBD1 (5 bases). V was clipped by 1 base and J by 3 bases, with 12 bases between them. In germline, CDR1 is SEHNR, CDR2 FQNEAQ (reference sequence). The CDR3 consists of 15 residues. The CDR3 coding sequence is TGTGCCAGCAGCTTAGAGGTAGGGGATGACACTGAAGCTTTCTTT. Amino acid sequence: CASSLEVGDDTEAFF.

This chain links TRBV12-3 or TRBV12-4 with TRBJ2-7; D uncertain. CDR3 length equals 12 residues. The V and J ends lost 5 bases and 1 base respectively, with 6 bases between them. CDR3 amino acids: CASSTKSYEQYF. The CDR3 nucleotides are TGTGCCAGCAGTACAAAGTCCTACGAGCAGTACTTC.

The CDR3 reads CASSKGRTGVGQPQHF. The CDR3, as DNA: TGTGCCAGCAGCAAAGGCAGGACAGGGGTAGGGCAGCCCCAGCATTTT. The rearrangement links TRBV21-1 to TRBJ1-5; the tabulated D call, TRBD1, remains unverified against the DNA. TRBV21-1 is listed as a pseudogene. This CDR3 has 16 amino acids.

CDR3 sequence (DNA): TGTGCCAGCAGCTTAGACCAGGGTGCAGAGACCCAGTACTTC. Translating gives CASSLDQGAETQYF. The chain has TRBV7-2 and TRBJ2-7, with D maybe TRBD1 (5 bases). The J call may be wrong; the DNA end is better matched by TRBJ2-5. The CDR3 contains 14 residues. Germline V gene sequence: CDR1 SGHTA, CDR2 FQGNSA.